The sequence of this TCR beta chain was determined in a study of blood T cell repertoires in COVID-19. About the research overall: COVID-19 samples collected from the United States, Italy and Spain covered acute and convalescent phases. From T cells, B-cell-depleted T cells, or PBMCs came the material, which was cDNA or gDNA.

Trimming took 0 bases from V and 7 from J, leaving 16 bases between them. This CDR3 has 16 amino acids. Germline CDR1 and CDR2: LGHNA and YSLEER. Source study methods: How many nucleated cells were present was estimated from reference gene primer amplification. Some clones are missing from TCRdb's copy, which holds only in-frame ones; the method was immunoSEQ multiplex PCR. V, J and clone size derive from that table, while D and trimming were established from the DNA sequence. The table records approximately 330,000 clones, 90% of them present only once. Seattle patients were enrolled while actively infected and followed longitudinally.

What was sequenced was peripheral blood. This TCR was recovered from a woman in her 40s with COVID-19, enrolled during active disease. The chain is built from TRBV4-3 and TRBJ1-5; D is perhaps TRBD1 (5 bases). The CDR3 protein is CASSQDVSGERQPQHF. The CDR3 DNA is TGCGCCAGCAGCCAAGATGTGTCGGGGGAGCGGCAGCCCCAGCATTTT.